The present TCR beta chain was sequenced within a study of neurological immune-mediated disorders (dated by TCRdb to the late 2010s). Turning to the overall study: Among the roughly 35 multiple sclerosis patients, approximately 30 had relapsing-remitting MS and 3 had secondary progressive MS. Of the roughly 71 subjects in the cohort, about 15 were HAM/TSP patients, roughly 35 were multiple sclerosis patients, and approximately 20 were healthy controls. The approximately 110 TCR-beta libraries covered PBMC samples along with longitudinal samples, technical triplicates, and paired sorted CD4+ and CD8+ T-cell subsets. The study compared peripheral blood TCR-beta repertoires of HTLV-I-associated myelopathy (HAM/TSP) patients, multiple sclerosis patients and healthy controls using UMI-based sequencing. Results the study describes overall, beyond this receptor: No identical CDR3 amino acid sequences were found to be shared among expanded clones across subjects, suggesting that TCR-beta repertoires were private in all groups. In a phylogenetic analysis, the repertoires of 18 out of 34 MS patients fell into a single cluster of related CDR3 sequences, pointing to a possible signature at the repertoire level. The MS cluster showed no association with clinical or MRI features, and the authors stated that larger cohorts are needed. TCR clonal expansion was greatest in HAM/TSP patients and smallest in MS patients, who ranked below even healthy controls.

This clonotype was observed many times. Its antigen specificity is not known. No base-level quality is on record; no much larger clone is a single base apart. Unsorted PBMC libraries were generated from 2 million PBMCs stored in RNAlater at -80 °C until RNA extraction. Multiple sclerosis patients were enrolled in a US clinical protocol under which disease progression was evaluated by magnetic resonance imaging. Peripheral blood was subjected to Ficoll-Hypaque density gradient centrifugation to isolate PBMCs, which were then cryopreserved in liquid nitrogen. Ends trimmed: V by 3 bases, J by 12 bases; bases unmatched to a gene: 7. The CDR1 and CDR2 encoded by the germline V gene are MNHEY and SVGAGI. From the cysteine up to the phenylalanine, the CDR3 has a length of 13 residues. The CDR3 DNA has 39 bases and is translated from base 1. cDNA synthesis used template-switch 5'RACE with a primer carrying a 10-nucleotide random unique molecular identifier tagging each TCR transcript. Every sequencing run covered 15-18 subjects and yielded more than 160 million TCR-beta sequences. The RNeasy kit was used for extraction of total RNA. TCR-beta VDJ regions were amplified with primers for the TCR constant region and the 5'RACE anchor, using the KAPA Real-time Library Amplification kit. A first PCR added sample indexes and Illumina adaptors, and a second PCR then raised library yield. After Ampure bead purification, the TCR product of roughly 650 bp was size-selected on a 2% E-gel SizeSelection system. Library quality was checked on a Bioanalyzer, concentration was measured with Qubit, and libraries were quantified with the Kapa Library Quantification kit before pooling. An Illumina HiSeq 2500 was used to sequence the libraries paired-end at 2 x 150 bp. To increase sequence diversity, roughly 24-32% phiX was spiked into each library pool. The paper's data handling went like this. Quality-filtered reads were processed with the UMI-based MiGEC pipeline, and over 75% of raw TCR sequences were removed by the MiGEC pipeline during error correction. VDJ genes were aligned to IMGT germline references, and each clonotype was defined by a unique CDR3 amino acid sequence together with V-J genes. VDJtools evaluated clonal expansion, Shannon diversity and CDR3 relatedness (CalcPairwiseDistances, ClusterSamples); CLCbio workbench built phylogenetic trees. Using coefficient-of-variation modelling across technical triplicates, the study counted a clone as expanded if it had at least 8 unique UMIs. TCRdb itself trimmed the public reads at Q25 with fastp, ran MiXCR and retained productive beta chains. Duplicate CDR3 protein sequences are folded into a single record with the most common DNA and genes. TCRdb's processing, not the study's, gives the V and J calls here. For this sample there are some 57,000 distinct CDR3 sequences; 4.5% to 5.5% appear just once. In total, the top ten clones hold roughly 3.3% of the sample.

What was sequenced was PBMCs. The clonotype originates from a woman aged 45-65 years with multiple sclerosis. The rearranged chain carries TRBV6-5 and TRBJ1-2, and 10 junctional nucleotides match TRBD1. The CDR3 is CASSYRQGAADTF. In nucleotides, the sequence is TGTGCCAGCAGTTATCGACAGGGGGCCGCCGACACCTTC.